Following are 16 T cell receptor beta chains from one sample sequenced in a study of T cell changes during pregnancy in multiple sclerosis. Clones were sequenced by immunoSEQ multiplex PCR, and TCRdb holds only the in-frame ones, with some missing. The data hold about 38,000 clones, with approximately 90% observed a single time. Sequenced material: CD4+ T cells from peripheral blood mononuclear cells, taken before pregnancy. The receptor source for this set is a female donor with multiple sclerosis, enrolled in a pregnancy study.

The rearrangement links TRBV15 to TRBJ2-2, with 7 bases fitting TRBD2. The germline CDR1 and CDR2 sequences are LNHNV and YYDKDF (reference sequence). The CDR3 length is 17 residues. The V and J ends lost 3 bases and 5 bases, in that order; junction bases with no gene match: 12. CDR3 sequence: CATSRTSGWGGTGELFF. CDR3 DNA: TGTGCCACCAGCAGGACCTCCGGGTGGGGGGGTACCGGGGAGCTGTTTTTT.

The chain couples TRBV28 to TRBJ1-6; 8 bases match TRBD1. V was clipped by 6 bases and J by 0 bases; unmatched bases: 4. Germline-derived CDR1 and CDR2 are MDHEN and SYDVKM. The CDR3 has 16 amino acids. Here the CDR3 reads CASSRTGSSYNSPLHF. In DNA form, the CDR3 reads TGTGCCAGCAGCAGGACAGGGAGCTCCTATAATTCACCCCTCCACTTT.

This chain links TRBV6-1 with TRBJ1-2; D unresolved. V lost 7 bases and J 1 base, leaving 7 bases between the germline ends. The CDR3 consists of 12 residues. CDR1 MNHNS and CDR2 SASEGT come from the germline V gene. CDR3 sequence reads: CASTLDNYGYTF. CDR3 DNA sequence: TGTGCCAGCACTCTAGATAACTATGGCTACACCTTC.

This clone was seen a single time. The V call is TRBV7-2, the J call TRBJ1-2; tentatively, D is TRBD1 (5 bases). Between the trimmed V and J ends, which lost 0 bases and 4 bases, there was a span of 9 bases. The CDR3 spans 14 residues. Germline loops: CDR1 SGHTA, CDR2 FQGNSA. The CDR3 is CASSLARQLYGYTF. CDR3 bases: TGTGCCAGCAGCTTAGCGCGACAGCTCTATGGCTACACCTTC.

This chain links TRBV28 with TRBJ2-7, with TRBD2 as a possible D gene (7 bases). Germline V lookup: CDR1 MDHEN, CDR2 SYDVKM. The CDR3 runs 14 residues. The germline V and J ends were trimmed by 2 bases and 5 bases, with 13 bases remaining between them. CDR3 sequence: CASSLGGARHEQYF. The CDR3 DNA reads TGTGCCAGCAGTTTAGGGGGGGCGCGGCACGAGCAGTACTTC.

This chain connects TRBV18 to TRBJ1-4, with no clear D. Germline V CDR1 and CDR2: KGHSH, LQKENI. Trimming left V 4 bases short and J 2 bases short, with 17 bases between. CDR3 size: 17 residues. CDR3 sequence reads: CASSLLHGGSTNEKLFF. The CDR3 DNA reads as TGTGCCAGCTCACTCCTACATGGAGGGTCGACTAATGAAAAACTGTTTTTT.

This chain joins TRBV6-5 and TRBJ1-1; no reliable D call. The germline V gene has CDR1 MNHEY and CDR2 SVGAGI. V shed 5 bases and J shed 1 base, with 14 bases lying between them. The CDR3 spans 15 residues. The CDR3 loop is CASSPPRMTNTEAFF. CDR3 in DNA: TGTGCCAGCAGTCCACCTAGGATGACGAACACTGAAGCTTTCTTT.

This chain connects TRBV18 to TRBJ1-1; D is possibly TRBD1 (5 bases). Deletions cut 2 bases from V and 1 base from J, with 8 bases between. CDR3 length: 14 amino acids. Germline V gives CDR1 KGHSH, CDR2 LQKENI. The DNA for the CDR3 is TGTGCCAGCTCACCAACAGGTGGGAACACTGAAGCTTTCTTT. It codes for CASSPTGGNTEAFF. The full variable domain, its missing parts supplied by reference TRBV18 and TRBJ1-1, is NAGVMQNPRHLVRRRGQEARLRCSPMKGHSHVYWYRQLPEEGLKFMVYLQKENIIDESGMPKERFSAEFPKEGPSILRIQQVVRGDSAAYFCASSPTGGNTEAFFGQGTRLTVV.

V is TRBV7-3 and J is TRBJ2-7; 7 nucleotides line up with TRBD1. The CDR3 is 13 amino acids. Germline CDR1 reads SGHTA; CDR2 reads FQGTGA. J was trimmed by 6 bases and V by 4 bases; bases with no gene match: 6. The CDR3 loop is CASSSQGFGEQYF. CDR3 nucleotides: TGTGCCAGCAGCTCACAGGGGTTCGGCGAGCAGTACTTC.

V and J are TRBV19 and TRBJ2-3; 7 bases agree with TRBD1. The V and J ends lost 0 bases and 1 base, in that order; junction bases with no gene match: 10. The CDR3 runs 18 residues. The germline V gene has CDR1 LNHDA and CDR2 SQIVND (reference sequence). The CDR3: CASSIDPSRQGRTDTQYF. Here the CDR3 DNA reads TGTGCCAGTAGTATAGATCCCTCTCGACAGGGTCGCACAGATACGCAGTATTTT.

The chain is built from TRBV10-3 and TRBJ2-3, with a possible D match to TRBD2 (6 bases). Germline lookup yields CDR1 ENHRY and CDR2 SYGVKD. This CDR3 is built from 17 residues. V shed 6 bases and J shed 1 base, with 20 bases lying between them. CDR3 residues: CAISGGLGEIGTDTQYF. As DNA, the CDR3 is TGTGCCATCAGCGGGGGTTTGGGGGAAATCGGCACAGATACGCAGTATTTT.

Concerning this clone: Being one base from a much bigger clone, this may be a read error. V usage is TRBV2 and J usage is TRBJ1-1; 8 nucleotides align to TRBD1. The CDR3 runs 13 residues. CDR1 is SNHLY and CDR2 is FYNNEI in the germline V gene. V lost 6 bases, J lost 1 base, and 1 base stayed unmatched. The CDR3 here is CASRDRENTEAFF. The CDR3 region has the DNA TGTGCCAGCAGGGACAGGGAGAACACTGAAGCTTTCTTT.

This sequence joins TRBV6-5 and TRBJ1-3, with 9 bases that match TRBD1. V gave up 0 bases and J gave up 4 bases; unmatched junction bases: 1. Germline V gene sequence: CDR1 MNHEY, CDR2 SVGAGI. The CDR3 covers 15 residues. CDR3 amino acids: CASSYSTGGGNTIYF. Here the CDR3 DNA reads TGTGCCAGCAGTTACTCAACAGGGGGCGGAAACACCATATATTTT.

V gene TRBV29-1 combines with J gene TRBJ2-6, with TRBD1 as a possible D gene (5 bases). Germline V CDR1 and CDR2: SQVTM, ANQGSEA. The CDR3 length is 15 residues. With 5 bases removed from V and 4 bases from J, the gap between germline ends came to 15 bases. The DNA of the CDR3 is TGCAGCGTTCGGGCAAGGGGCGCCGGGGCCAACGTCCTGACTTTC. As protein: CSVRARGAGANVLTF.

This sequence joins TRBV25-1 and TRBJ2-5; 8 nucleotides match TRBD1. Losses at the gene ends were 3 bases for V and 5 bases for J; bases not matched to a gene: 11. The CDR3 is 16 amino acids. Germline CDR1 is MGHDK and CDR2 is SYGVNS. CDR3 nucleotide sequence: TGTGCCAGCAGTGACCCGGGACAGGCGATATGGGAGACCCAGTACTTC. It translates to CASSDPGQAIWETQYF.

This rearrangement joins TRBV7-9 to TRBJ1-1; 8 nucleotides agree with TRBD1. The CDR3 has 15 amino acids. The V gene end was trimmed by 5 bases and the J gene end by 7 bases; junction bases not matched to a gene: 12. CDR1 and CDR2 from the germline V gene are SEHNR and FQNEAQ (reference sequence). The CDR3 reads CASSMYRGSGVEAFF. DNA of the CDR3: TGTGCCAGCAGCATGTACAGGGGGTCTGGGGTTGAAGCTTTCTTT. Full variable domain (missing parts from reference TRBV7-9 and TRBJ1-1): DTGVSQNPRHKITKRGQNVTFRCDPISEHNRLYWYRQTLGQGPEFLTYFQNEAQLEKSRLLSDRFSAERPKGSFSTLEIQRTEQGDSAMYLCASSMYRGSGVEAFFGQGTRLTVV.